Listed below are T cell receptor beta chains from one sample, sequenced in a study of graft-versus-host responses after intestinal transplantation. Sequencing was performed with immunoSEQ multiplex PCR; in TCRdb, only in-frame clones are kept and a portion is missing. Of 80,000 to 85,000 clones in the sample, 75% to 95% were seen once. These receptors' targets are unknown. The sequenced sample was unstimulated CD4+ T cells sorted from spleen or lymph node cells, obtained before intestinal transplant. The receptors here all came from a human donor who received an intestinal transplant. CDR3s include the opening cysteine and the closing phenylalanine or tryptophan. The D gene is left open where the match is weak. Clone size, where shown, is once, few, many, or a class for clones that have expanded.

length: 15; size: NA; D: TRBD2; J: TRBJ2-7; V: TRBV5-1; DNA: TGCGCCAGCAGCTCGGGACTAGCGGGGGGGCCCGAGCAGTACTTC; CDR3: CASSSGLAGGPEQYF
length: 16; size: NA; D: NA; J: TRBJ1-2; V: TRBV5-4; DNA: TGTGCCAGCAGCTTTTGGGGGTCGGGACTCGAGAATGGCTACACCTTC; CDR3: CASSFWGSGLENGYTF
length: 18; size: once; D: NA; J: TRBJ1-3; V: TRBV4-3; DNA: TGCGCCAGCAGCCAAGCCCTGGGGCAGTTTTTCTCTGGAAACACCATATATTTT; CDR3: CASSQALGQFFSGNTIYF
length: 13; size: NA; D: TRBD1; J: TRBJ1-2; V: TRBV5-4; DNA: TGTGCCAGCAGCAAACAGGGGGCGAGTGGCTACACCTTC; CDR3: CASSKQGASGYTF
length: 16; size: NA; D: TRBD1; J: TRBJ1-1; V: TRBV18; DNA: TGTGCCAGCTCACCACCGACAGGGGAAAGGAACACTGAAGCTTTCTTT; CDR3: CASSPPTGERNTEAFF
length: 15; size: NA; D: NA; J: TRBJ2-7; V: TRBV4-3; DNA: TGCGCCAGCAGCCATGCCAGAAAGGGGCCCTACGAGCAGTACTTC; CDR3: CASSHARKGPYEQYF
length: 16; size: NA; D: TRBD1; J: TRBJ1-6; V: TRBV19; DNA: TGTGCCAGTAGTACTTCTACCGGGACAGGCAATTCACCCCTCCACTTT; CDR3: CASSTSTGTGNSPLHF
length: 17; size: NA; D: TRBD2; J: TRBJ2-2; V: TRBV4-3; DNA: TGCGCCAGCAGCCAGTTTAGCGGGGGGGCTTCACCCGGGGAGCTGTTTTTT; CDR3: CASSQFSGGASPGELFF
length: 18; size: NA; D: TRBD2; J: TRBJ2-3; V: TRBV4-1; DNA: TGCGCCAGCAGCCAAGTTATGGGACTAGCGGGGAAACCAGATACGCAGTATTTT; CDR3: CASSQVMGLAGKPDTQYF
length: 14; size: once; D: TRBD1; J: TRBJ1-1; V: TRBV29-1; DNA: TGCAGCGTTGAGGCAGGGGGGATGAACACTGAAGCTTTCTTT; CDR3: CSVEAGGMNTEAFF
length: 16; size: NA; D: NA; J: TRBJ2-2; V: TRBV28; DNA: TGTGCCAGCAAGACGTTCGGAGGGGCGAACACCGGGGAGCTGTTTTTT; CDR3: CASKTFGGANTGELFF
length: 14; size: NA; D: NA; J: TRBJ2-2; V: TRBV15; DNA: TGTGCCACCAGCAGAGACCTATTTACCGGGGAGCTGTTTTTT; CDR3: CATSRDLFTGELFF
length: 17; size: NA; D: TRBD1; J: TRBJ1-2; V: TRBV30; DNA: TGTGCCTGGAGTCGGGGGACAGGGCAGGCAGCTAACTATGGCTACACCTTC; CDR3: CAWSRGTGQAANYGYTF
length: 14; size: NA; D: NA; J: TRBJ1-2; V: TRBV9; DNA: TGTGCCAGCAGCGTAGTTGCAGGGAACTATGGCTACACCTTC; CDR3: CASSVVAGNYGYTF
length: 14; size: NA; D: NA; J: TRBJ1-4; V: TRBV5-1; DNA: TGCGCCAGCAGCTTGGAACAAGTTAATGAAAAACTGTTTTTT; CDR3: CASSLEQVNEKLFF
length: 13; size: NA; D: NA; J: TRBJ2-5; V: TRBV10-1; DNA: TGCGCCAGCTCCCAAACAGGGACGGGGACCCAGTACTTC; CDR3: CASSQTGTGTQYF
length: 13; size: NA; D: NA; J: TRBJ1-2; V: TRBV30; DNA: TGTGCCTGGAGTGTACCAAGTAGGGGTGGCTACACCTTC; CDR3: CAWSVPSRGGYTF
length: 16; size: once; D: NA; J: TRBJ2-2; V: TRBV2; DNA: TGTGCCAGCAGGGAGGGGCGGACCCAGAACACCGGGGAGCTGTTTTTT; CDR3: CASREGRTQNTGELFF
length: 14; size: NA; D: NA; J: TRBJ2-7; V: TRBV27; DNA: TGTGCCAGCAGATCACAGGGATTCCCCTACGAGCAGTACTTC; CDR3: CASRSQGFPYEQYF
length: 16; size: NA; D: NA; J: TRBJ2-1; V: TRBV15; DNA: TGTGCCACCAGCAGGGCTAGAGAGCCTGGATACAATGAGCAGTTCTTC; CDR3: CATSRAREPGYNEQFF
length: 16; size: NA; D: NA; J: TRBJ1-6; V: TRBV6-6; DNA: TGTGCCAGCAGTTACGGTCCCTCCCTCGGGAATTCACCCCTCCACTTT; CDR3: CASSYGPSLGNSPLHF
length: 18; size: NA; D: TRBD2; J: TRBJ2-1; V: TRBV10-3; DNA: TGTGCCATCAGTGAACTAGCGGGGGGCCTTAGCTCCTACAATGAGCAGTTCTTC; CDR3: CAISELAGGLSSYNEQFF
length: 17; size: NA; D: NA; J: TRBJ2-7; V: TRBV6-1; DNA: TGTGCCAGCAGTGAAGCTCGCCTGGTGGGGGCCTACTACGAGCAGTACTTC; CDR3: CASSEARLVGAYYEQYF
length: 14; size: NA; D: TRBD1; J: TRBJ1-2; V: TRBV7-2; DNA: TGTGCCAGCAGCCCAGACAGGGGAAGCGATGGCTACACCTTC; CDR3: CASSPDRGSDGYTF
length: 14; size: NA; D: NA; J: TRBJ1-2; V: TRBV6-5; DNA: TGTGCCAGCATCGGGAGGGTGTCCGACTATGGCTACACCTTC; CDR3: CASIGRVSDYGYTF
length: 15; size: NA; D: NA; J: TRBJ1-6; V: TRBV5-1; DNA: TGCGCCAGCAAAATGAGGCCCTCGGAAATTCACCCCCTCCACTTT; CDR3: CASKMRPSEIHPLHF
length: 15; size: NA; D: NA; J: TRBJ1-2; V: TRBV4-3; DNA: TGCGCCAGCAGCCAAGAGCTGCAGGGGAACTATGGCTACACCTTC; CDR3: CASSQELQGNYGYTF
length: 16; size: NA; D: TRBD1; J: TRBJ2-7; V: TRBV28; DNA: TGTGCCAGCAGATATATTCTGGGACAGGGAGTTTACGAGCAGTACTTC; CDR3: CASRYILGQGVYEQYF
length: 14; size: few; D: TRBD1; J: TRBJ1-5; V: TRBV6-1; DNA: TGTGCCAGCCGGGAGACAGGGTATCATCAGCCCCAGCATTTT; CDR3: CASRETGYHQPQHF
length: 17; size: once; D: TRBD1; J: TRBJ1-6; V: TRBV2; DNA: TGTGCCAGCAGGCGCGGACAGGGGGAGGGTAATCATTCACCCCTCCACTTT; CDR3: CASRRGQGEGNHSPLHF
length: 16; size: NA; D: NA; J: TRBJ1-2; V: TRBV4-3; DNA: TGCGCCAGCAGCCAAGATCTCCCTATTAGCCGGACTCCCCCCACCTTC; CDR3: CASSQDLPISRTPPTF
length: 12; size: once; D: NA; J: TRBJ2-5; V: TRBV29-1; DNA: TGCAGCGTTGAGCAGGGCCAAGAGACCCAGTACTTC; CDR3: CSVEQGQETQYF
length: 12; size: NA; D: NA; J: TRBJ2-1; V: TRBV2; DNA: TGTGCCAGCAGCGTTACCTACAATGAGCAGTTCTTC; CDR3: CASSVTYNEQFF
length: 16; size: NA; D: NA; J: TRBJ2-7; V: TRBV6-5; DNA: TGTGCCAGCAGTTACCGGCTCTTAGGGGGGGTCGACGAGCAGTACTTC; CDR3: CASSYRLLGGVDEQYF
length: 14; size: NA; D: NA; J: TRBJ1-1; V: TRBV6-5; DNA: TGTGCCAGCAGTTACTCGTTATTGAACACTGAAGCTTTCTTT; CDR3: CASSYSLLNTEAFF
length: 12; size: NA; D: TRBD1; J: TRBJ1-1; V: TRBV6-5; DNA: TGTGCCAGCAGACTTGGACAGGGTAAAGCTTTCTTT; CDR3: CASRLGQGKAFF
length: 14; size: NA; D: TRBD2; J: TRBJ2-3; V: TRBV5-1; DNA: TGCGCCAGCAAGATGGGACTAGGGGCAGATACGCAGTATTTT; CDR3: CASKMGLGADTQYF
length: 14; size: NA; D: NA; J: TRBJ2-3; V: TRBV4-3; DNA: TGCGCCAGCAGCCAAGGAGGCAGGGGTGATACGCAGTATTTT; CDR3: CASSQGGRGDTQYF
length: 13; size: few; D: NA; J: TRBJ1-3; V: TRBV4-3; DNA: TGCGCCAGCAGCCAAGTTCAGGGGAACACCATATATTTT; CDR3: CASSQVQGNTIYF
length: 15; size: NA; D: NA; J: TRBJ2-3; V: TRBV12-5; DNA: TGTGCTAGCGGACTCGGGACAACTAGCACAGATACGCAGTATTTT; CDR3: CASGLGTTSTDTQYF
length: 15; size: once; D: TRBD2; J: TRBJ2-3; V: TRBV10-1; DNA: TGCGCCAGCAGTGCGGGACTAGCGGTAACAGATACGCAGTATTTT; CDR3: CASSAGLAVTDTQYF